This is a list of T cell receptor beta chains from one sample in a study of blood T cell repertoires in COVID-19. Profiling relied on immunoSEQ multiplex PCR, and the TCRdb table lists in-frame clones only, not all of them. Here the sample spans about 50,000 clones, roughly 84% being singletons. Specimen: peripheral blood. These receptors were obtained from a man aged 50 to 59 with active COVID-19. CDR3s include the opening cysteine and the closing phenylalanine or tryptophan. Expanded clones are given a class, and other clones once, few, many or no size at all.

clone_size j_call v_call cdr3_aa
NA TRBJ2-1 TRBV4-2 CASSQGLAGTYEQFF
NA TRBJ2-5 TRBV7-9 CASSFGQHGGQETQYF
NA TRBJ2-3 TRBV7-2 CASSFQWGVGDTQYF
NA TRBJ1-1 TRBV18 CASSLRTGFTVGTEAFF
few TRBJ1-2 TRBV19 CAIRRVPYGYTF
NA TRBJ2-2 TRBV6-5 CASRRNTGELFF
few TRBJ1-5 TRBV2 CASSRAPGNNQPQHF
NA TRBJ2-1 TRBV19 CATRHSSGGRNEQFF
NA TRBJ2-7 TRBV11-3 CASSLDGGYEQYF
once TRBJ1-1 TRBV6-5 CASSGWEGNTEAFF
NA TRBJ2-7 TRBV7-9 CASSHKKPGLDLREQYF
once TRBJ2-7 TRBV3-1/TRBV3-2 CASSPRRSEQYF
few TRBJ2-7 TRBV7-9 CASSLTPGYEQYF
NA TRBJ1-6 TRBV6-5 CASRPDRAASPLHF
NA TRBJ1-1 TRBV2 CASSKTPDTEAFF
NA TRBJ1-1 TRBV4-1 CASSHAGGNTEAFF
NA TRBJ2-1 TRBV3-1/TRBV3-2 CASSYGGFSYNEQFF
NA TRBJ2-3 TRBV7-2 CATQLGRGSADTQYF
NA TRBJ2-7 TRBV12-5 CASGADSNEQYF
NA TRBJ2-3 TRBV6-2/TRBV6-3 CASSKGVDTQYF
NA TRBJ2-7 TRBV6-4 CASSGGTSSPYEQYF
NA TRBJ1-2 TRBV11-2 CASSVNLIGAGGDLGGYTF
once TRBJ2-3 TRBV29-1 CSVDVAGAITDTQYF
NA TRBJ1-2 TRBV5-1 CASRGQGWDYGYTF
NA TRBJ1-1 TRBV2 CASPRGGRGLNTEAFF
NA TRBJ2-7 TRBV19 CASSLRGFPNEQYF
NA TRBJ2-7 TRBV30 CAWSVPSRGNYEQYF
NA TRBJ1-1 TRBV7-9 CASSPYPGALNTEAFF
once TRBJ2-2 TRBV7-2 CASSHRQGRNTGELFF
NA TRBJ2-1 TRBV5-4 CASSLAARGDNEQFF
NA TRBJ2-7 TRBV18 CASSPDRAYEQYF
NA TRBJ2-1 TRBV5-1 CASSTGLAGGLFYNEQFF
NA TRBJ2-7 TRBV7-9 CASSSPGQGPAQYF
NA TRBJ2-5 TRBV4-2 CASSSGLAGKETQYF
NA TRBJ2-7 TRBV14 CASSQLEGQGPNEQYF
NA TRBJ1-1 TRBV19 CASMDSGGGAEAFF
few TRBJ1-5 TRBV4-2 CASSQGRNRGGQPQHF
NA TRBJ2-6 TRBV5-6 CASRAAGISGANVLTF
NA TRBJ1-2 TRBV7-8 CASSPQANYGYTF
NA TRBJ2-1 TRBV2 CASSARAGAYNEQFF
NA TRBJ1-3 TRBV9 CASRKAGSGNTIYF
NA TRBJ1-5 TRBV2 CASSGTGFSNQPQHF
NA TRBJ1-2 TRBV30 CAWSVPGAVNYGYTF
NA TRBJ2-3 TRBV5-8 CASSRTESTDTQYF
NA TRBJ2-3 TRBV12-5 CASGGLDTQYF
NA TRBJ2-7 TRBV7-6 CASSPHVGTSGGNEQYF
NA TRBJ2-3 TRBV7-9 CASSPGTGGEVDTQYF
NA TRBJ2-3 TRBV30 CAFSGISTDTQYF
NA TRBJ2-5 TRBV7-9 CASSFGQLGETQYF
few TRBJ1-1 TRBV29-1 CSVWASEGSEAFF
NA TRBJ1-3 TRBV4-3 CASSLNALETAGNTIYF
NA TRBJ1-2 TRBV5-4 CASSPASFELVPNYGYTF
NA TRBJ1-2 TRBV7-9 CASSLDRGIGGYTF